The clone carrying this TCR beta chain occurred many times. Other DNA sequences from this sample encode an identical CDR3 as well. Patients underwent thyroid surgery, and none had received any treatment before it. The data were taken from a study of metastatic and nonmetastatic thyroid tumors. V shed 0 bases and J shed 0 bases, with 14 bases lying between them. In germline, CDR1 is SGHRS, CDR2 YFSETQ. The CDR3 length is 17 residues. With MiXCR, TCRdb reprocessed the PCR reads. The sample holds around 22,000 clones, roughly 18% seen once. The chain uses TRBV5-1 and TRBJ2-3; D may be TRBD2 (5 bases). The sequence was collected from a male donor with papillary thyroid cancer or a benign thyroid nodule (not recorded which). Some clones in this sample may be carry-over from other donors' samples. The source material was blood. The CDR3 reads CASSLEPAETSTDTQYF. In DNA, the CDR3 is TGCGCCAGCAGCTTGGAACCAGCGGAAACTAGCACAGATACGCAGTATTTT. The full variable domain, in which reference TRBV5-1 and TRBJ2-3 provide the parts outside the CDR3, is KAGVTQTPRYLIKTRGQQVTLSCSPISGHRSVSWYQQTPGQGLQFLFEYFSETQRNKGNFPGRFSGRQFSNSRSEMNVSTLELGDSALYLCASSLEPAETSTDTQYFGPGTRLTVL.